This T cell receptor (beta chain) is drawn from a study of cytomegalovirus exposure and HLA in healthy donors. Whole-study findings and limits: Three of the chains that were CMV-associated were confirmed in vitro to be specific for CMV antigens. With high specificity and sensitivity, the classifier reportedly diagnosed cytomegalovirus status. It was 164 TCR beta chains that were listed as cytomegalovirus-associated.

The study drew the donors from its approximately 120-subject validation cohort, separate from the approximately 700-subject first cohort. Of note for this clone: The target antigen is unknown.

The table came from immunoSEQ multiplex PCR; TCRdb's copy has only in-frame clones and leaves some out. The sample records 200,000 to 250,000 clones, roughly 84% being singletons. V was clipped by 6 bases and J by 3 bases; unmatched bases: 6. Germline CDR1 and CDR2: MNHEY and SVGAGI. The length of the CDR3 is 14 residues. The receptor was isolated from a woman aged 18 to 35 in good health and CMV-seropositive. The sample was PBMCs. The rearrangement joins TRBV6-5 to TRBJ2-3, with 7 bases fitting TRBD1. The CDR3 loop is CASRWDRLTDTQYF. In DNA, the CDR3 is TGTGCCAGCAGGTGGGACAGACTAACAGATACGCAGTATTTT.